The sequence of this T cell receptor (beta chain) was determined in a study of blood T cell repertoires in COVID-19. Overall study: Sites across the United States, Italy and Spain contributed samples from acute and convalescent COVID-19.

Generated by immunoSEQ multiplex PCR, the TCRdb table keeps only in-frame clones and is missing some. The sample has 110,000 to 150,000 clones, around 87% seen once. The V end lost 3 bases, the J end lost 6 bases, and 12 bases lay between the germline ends. Germline V gene lookup returns CDR1 MGHDK and CDR2 SYGVNS. This CDR3 spans 14 amino acids. Material: peripheral blood. This TCR derives from a woman aged 60-70 years with active COVID-19. The chain carries TRBV25-1 and TRBJ2-1, with D perhaps TRBD2 (5 bases). The CDR3 DNA reads as TGTGCCAGCAGTGAGTTGTTTCGGGGCAATGAGCAGTTCTTC. This sequence encodes CASSELFRGNEQFF. Full variable domain (outside the CDR3, taken from reference TRBV25-1 and TRBJ2-1): EADIYQTPRYLVIGTGKKITLECSQTMGHDKMYWYQQDPGMELHLIHYSYGVNSTEKGDLSSESTVSRIRTEHFPLTLESARPSHTSQYLCASSELFRGNEQFFGPGTRLTVL.